This T cell receptor (beta chain) was documented in a study of early T cells in non-severe SARS-CoV-2 infection. TCRdb reanalysed the 5' RACE reads using MiXCR and keeps one entry per CDR3 protein. Of some 64,000 distinct CDR3 sequences in the sample, almost 9% were seen once. The trim removed 6 bases at V and 2 bases at J, leaving 4 bases unmatched. There are 14 residues in the CDR3. Looked up from germline, CDR1 is MGHRA and CDR2 is YSYEKL. The specimen was whole blood, collected at baseline. The J gene is TRBJ2-1, the V gene TRBV4-1; 7 bases align to TRBD2. This TCR was recovered from an adult who was a healthcare worker with PCR-confirmed SARS-CoV-2 infection or an uninfected control (not recorded which). The CDR3 loop reads CASSAAGAYNEQFF. The CDR3 nucleotides read TGCGCCAGCAGTGCGGCGGGAGCCTACAATGAGCAGTTCTTC.